The clone carrying this T cell receptor beta chain was counted only a few times. The data were obtained in a study of OX40 agonist ivuxolimab in advanced cancers. Study in general: Three patients responded partially, comprising one with hepatocellular carcinoma and two with cutaneous melanoma.

Clones were sequenced by immunoSEQ multiplex PCR, and TCRdb holds only the in-frame ones, with some missing. The sample includes under 20,000 clones, 74% of them seen just once. The clonotype comes from an adult with an advanced solid tumor such as melanoma, head and neck, liver or kidney cancer. The material sequenced was CD4+ or CD8+ T cells sorted from blood, taken in a trial of the OX40 agonist ivuxolimab.

The CDR3 nucleotides are TGTGCCAGCAGTCTAATGACAGGGGGGAATCAGCCCCAGCATTTT. Protein sequence: CASSLMTGGNQPQHF. V is TRBV28 and J is TRBJ1-5, with 9 bases identical to TRBD1. V gave up 5 bases and J gave up 4 bases; unmatched junction bases: 6. Germline values: CDR1 MDHEN, CDR2 SYDVKM. The CDR3 totals 15 residues.